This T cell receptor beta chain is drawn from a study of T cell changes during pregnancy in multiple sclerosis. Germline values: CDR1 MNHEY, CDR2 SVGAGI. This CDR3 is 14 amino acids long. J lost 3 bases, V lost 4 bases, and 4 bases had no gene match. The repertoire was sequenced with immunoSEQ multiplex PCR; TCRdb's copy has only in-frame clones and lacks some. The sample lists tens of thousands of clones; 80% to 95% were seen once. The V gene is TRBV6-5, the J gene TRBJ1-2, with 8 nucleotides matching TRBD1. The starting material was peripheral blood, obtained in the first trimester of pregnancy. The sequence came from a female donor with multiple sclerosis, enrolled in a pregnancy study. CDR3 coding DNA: TGTGCCAGCAGTTCCCCGGGACAGGACTATGGCTACACCTTC. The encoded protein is CASSSPGQDYGYTF.